The present T cell receptor beta chain was sequenced within a study of blood T cell repertoires in COVID-19. Looking at the study overall: T cells, B-cell-depleted T cells, or PBMCs supplied cDNA or gDNA.

This clone was seen once. In the study's own analysis: It was from reference gene primer amplification that nucleated cell counts were estimated. Measured with immunoSEQ multiplex PCR; TCRdb has only the in-frame clones, and not every one. V, J and clone size are those of that table, while D and trimming were read from the DNA. The sample gives over 200,000 clones, roughly 87% of which show up once; 1.9% is in the top ten. The germline V gene encodes CDR1 MNHEY and CDR2 SMNVEV (reference sequence). CDR3 length equals 17 residues. V lost 5 bases and J lost 0, with 14 bases in between. This clonotype was sampled from a middle-aged man with active or convalescent COVID-19. The rearrangement joins TRBV27 to TRBJ1-6, with D unclear. The sequencing sample was made of peripheral blood. The chain's CDR3 is CASSSLWASSYNSPLHF. DNA of the CDR3: TGTGCCAGCAGTAGCCTTTGGGCGAGCTCCTATAATTCACCCCTCCACTTT.